Listed below are T cell receptor beta chains from one sample, sequenced in a study of glioma-infiltrating T cells after dendritic cell vaccination. The method was immunoSEQ multiplex PCR; TCRdb's version includes in-frame clones alone and lacks a portion of them. The table has tens of thousands of clones, 85% seen once. Source: blood, taken after dendritic cell vaccination. These receptors were collected from a human donor with glioblastoma. Both conserved end residues are trimmed from each CDR3.

>TRBJ2-2|TRBV7-7
ASRLTGGTGELF
>TRBJ2-1|TRBV28
ASRFRQERYYNEQF
>TRBJ2-7|TRBV28
ASSSWTSGSYEQY
>TRBJ2-7|TRBV6-1
ASKGLAGYEQY
>TRBJ2-4|TRBV28
ASSSDRKTGAPLIQY
>TRBJ1-2|TRBV19
ASSIGASGYT
>TRBJ2-2|TRBV29-1
SVVPMNTGELF
>TRBJ2-1|TRBV7-2
ASSSRDRGLNEQF
>TRBJ1-2|TRBV4-1
ASSRTETEPYGYT
>TRBJ2-1|TRBV19
ASTRREFWDEQF
>TRBJ1-1|TRBV29-1
SGTGSLGTEAF
>TRBJ2-5|TRBV4-1
ASSRMGTVQETQY
>TRBJ1-1|TRBV7-2
ASSLSGQNTEAF
>TRBJ2-7|TRBV20-1
SAPAGGEQY
>TRBJ1-6|TRBV30
AWRDRTYNSPLH
>TRBJ1-1|TRBV18
ASSPGVGGTEAF
>TRBJ1-6|TRBV11-1
ASSRIFGQGSDSPLH
>TRBJ2-7|TRBV18
ASSPSRTGGPHEQY
>TRBJ2-3|TRBV5-4
ASSGRLAGGFGTDTQY
>TRBJ2-1|TRBV6-1
ASSEASRGAYNEQF
>TRBJ1-5|TRBV18
ASSVNRGQPQH
>TRBJ1-5|TRBV2
ASSYRNNQPQH
>TRBJ2-1|TRBV5-4
ASSNLPRGAGESNEQF
>TRBJ2-7|TRBV6-1
ASSLGQPYEQY
>TRBJ2-7|TRBV28
ASSLNGRTDEQY
>TRBJ2-1|TRBV19
ASSTWGRSSYNEQF
>TRBJ1-2|TRBV27
ASSLDRGYPYGYT
>TRBJ2-5|TRBV11-3
ASSFGAGVGETQY
>TRBJ2-1|TRBV7-9
ASSFLSSGRRYNEQF
>TRBJ1-5|TRBV7-6
ASSLADRDQPQH
>TRBJ2-3|TRBV25-1
ASSTGAGSTDTQY
>TRBJ1-1|TRBV2
ASSEARVGGTEAF
>TRBJ1-1|TRBV2
ASSEELGTEAF
>TRBJ1-2|TRBV25-1
ASRAGQGYGYT
>TRBJ2-7|TRBV13
ASSLGPGQGFYEQY
>TRBJ2-4|TRBV10-1
ASRTSGGALAKNIQY
>TRBJ2-1|TRBV6-6
ASTGQGSYNEQF
>TRBJ1-3|TRBV4-1
ASSHQARGVSGNTIY
>TRBJ2-1|TRBV7-7
ASSRDIYNEQF
>TRBJ2-3|TRBV11-2
ASSLGGQGSDTQY
>TRBJ2-3|TRBV27
ASSSKGGQGGLDTQY
>TRBJ1-4|TRBV25-1
ASRGQTNEKLF
>TRBJ2-1|TRBV4-1
ASSQVSNEQF
>TRBJ2-3|TRBV2
ASSEGLGYTDTQY
>TRBJ2-7|TRBV7-6
ASSLGGGLTQREQY
>TRBJ2-7|TRBV6-5
ASSYRGLADYEQY
>TRBJ2-7|TRBV25-1
ASRPSGGDYEQY
>TRBJ2-1|TRBV29-1
SGIEGPMGGDNEQF
>TRBJ2-5|TRBV2
ASSEGEGQIQY
>TRBJ2-7|TRBV7-9
ASSLGGQTYEQY
>TRBJ2-5|TRBV28
ASSFRQGRQETQY
>TRBJ2-5|TRBV18
ASSPRAAQETQY
>TRBJ2-7|TRBV4-1
ASSHGQGAIYEQY
>TRBJ1-1|TRBV19
ATTLQGANTEAF